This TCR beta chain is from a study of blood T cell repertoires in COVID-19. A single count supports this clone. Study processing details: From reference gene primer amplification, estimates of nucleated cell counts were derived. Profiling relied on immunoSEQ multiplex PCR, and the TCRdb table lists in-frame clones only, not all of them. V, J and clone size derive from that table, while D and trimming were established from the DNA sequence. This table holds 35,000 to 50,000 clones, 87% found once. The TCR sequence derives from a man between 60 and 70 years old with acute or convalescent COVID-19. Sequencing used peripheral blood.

The CDR3: CAWRGRMVDTQYF. The CDR3 coding sequence is TGTGCCTGGAGGGGCCGAATGGTAGATACGCAGTATTTT. The chain uses TRBV30 and TRBJ2-3, with D uncertain. This CDR3 comprises 13 residues. The germline V gene encodes CDR1 GTSNPN and CDR2 SVGIG (reference sequence). Trimming removed 3 bases from V and 5 bases from J, with 12 bases in between.